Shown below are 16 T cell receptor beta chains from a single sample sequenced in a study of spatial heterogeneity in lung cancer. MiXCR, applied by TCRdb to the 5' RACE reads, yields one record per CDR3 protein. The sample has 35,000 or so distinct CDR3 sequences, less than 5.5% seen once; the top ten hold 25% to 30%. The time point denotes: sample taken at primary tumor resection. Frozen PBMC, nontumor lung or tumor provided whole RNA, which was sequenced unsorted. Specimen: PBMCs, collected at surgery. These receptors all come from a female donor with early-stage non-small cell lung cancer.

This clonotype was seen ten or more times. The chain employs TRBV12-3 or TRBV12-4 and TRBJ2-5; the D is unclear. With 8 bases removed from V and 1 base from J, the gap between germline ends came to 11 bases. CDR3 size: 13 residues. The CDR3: CASAGGRQETQYF. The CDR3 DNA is TGTGCCAGCGCAGGTGGTCGCCAAGAGACCCAGTACTTC.

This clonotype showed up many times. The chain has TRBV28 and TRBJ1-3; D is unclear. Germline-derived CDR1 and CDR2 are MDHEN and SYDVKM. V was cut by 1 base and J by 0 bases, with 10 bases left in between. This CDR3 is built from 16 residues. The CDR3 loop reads CASSLYYGRSGNTIYF. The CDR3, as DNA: TGTGCCAGCAGTTTATACTACGGGCGCTCTGGAAACACCATATATTTT.

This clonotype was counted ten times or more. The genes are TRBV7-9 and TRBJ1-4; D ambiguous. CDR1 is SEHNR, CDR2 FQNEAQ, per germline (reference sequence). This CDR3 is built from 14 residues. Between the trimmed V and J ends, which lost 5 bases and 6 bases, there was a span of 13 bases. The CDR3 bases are TGTGCCAGCAGCCCTGCTTCCCTATATGAAAAACTGTTTTTT. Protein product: CASSPASLYEKLFF.

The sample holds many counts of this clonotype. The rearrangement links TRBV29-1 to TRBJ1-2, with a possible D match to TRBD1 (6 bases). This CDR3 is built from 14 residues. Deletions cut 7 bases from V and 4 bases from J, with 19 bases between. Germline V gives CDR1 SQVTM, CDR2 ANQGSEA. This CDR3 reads CSAGAAGELYGYTF. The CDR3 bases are TGCAGCGCCGGGGCAGCAGGGGAGCTCTATGGCTACACCTTC.

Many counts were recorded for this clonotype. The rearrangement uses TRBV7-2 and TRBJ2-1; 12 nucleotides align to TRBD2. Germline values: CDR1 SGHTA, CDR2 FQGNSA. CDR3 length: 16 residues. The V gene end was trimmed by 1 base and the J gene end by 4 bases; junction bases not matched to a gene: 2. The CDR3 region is CASSLGLAGAYNEQFF. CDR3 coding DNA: TGTGCCAGCAGCTTAGGACTAGCGGGGGCATACAATGAGCAGTTCTTC.

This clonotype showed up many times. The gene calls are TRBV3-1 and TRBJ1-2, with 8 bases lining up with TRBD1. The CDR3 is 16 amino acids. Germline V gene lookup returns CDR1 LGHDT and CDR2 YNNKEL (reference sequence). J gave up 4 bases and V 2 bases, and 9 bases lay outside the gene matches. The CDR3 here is CASSQNLQGVGYGYTF. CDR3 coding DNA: TGTGCCAGCAGCCAAAACCTACAGGGGGTGGGCTATGGCTACACCTTC.

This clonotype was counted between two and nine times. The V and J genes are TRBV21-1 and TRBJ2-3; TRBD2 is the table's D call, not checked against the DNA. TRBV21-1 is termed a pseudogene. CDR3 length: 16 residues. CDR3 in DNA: TGTGCCAGCAGCAAAGGTGCGGAGGAGGACCTGGCTACGCGGTATTTT. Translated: CASSKGAEEDLATRYF.

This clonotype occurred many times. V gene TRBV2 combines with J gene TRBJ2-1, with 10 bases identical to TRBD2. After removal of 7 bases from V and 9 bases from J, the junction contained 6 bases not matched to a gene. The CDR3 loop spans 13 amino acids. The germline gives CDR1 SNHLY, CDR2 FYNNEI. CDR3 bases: TGTGCCAGCAACAGACTAGCGGGCGGTGAGCAGTTCTTC. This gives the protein CASNRLAGGEQFF. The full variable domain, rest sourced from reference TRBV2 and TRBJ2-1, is EPEVTQTPSHQVTQMGQEVILRCVPISNHLYFYWYRQILGQKVEFLVSFYNNEISEKSEIFDDQFSVERPDGSNFTLKIRSTKLEDSAMYFCASNRLAGGEQFFGPGTRLTVL.

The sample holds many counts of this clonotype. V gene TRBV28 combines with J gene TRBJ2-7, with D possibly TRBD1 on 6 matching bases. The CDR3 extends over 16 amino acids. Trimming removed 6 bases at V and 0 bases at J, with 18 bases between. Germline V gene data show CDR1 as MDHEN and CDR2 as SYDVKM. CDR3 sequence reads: CASRSFSGTPSYEQYF. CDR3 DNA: TGTGCCAGCAGATCCTTCTCCGGGACACCCTCCTACGAGCAGTACTTC.

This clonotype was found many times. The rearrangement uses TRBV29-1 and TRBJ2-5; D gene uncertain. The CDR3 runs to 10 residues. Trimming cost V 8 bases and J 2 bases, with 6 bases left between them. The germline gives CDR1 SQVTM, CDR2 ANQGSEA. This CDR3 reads CSSLQETQYF. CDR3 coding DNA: TGCAGCTCCCTTCAAGAGACCCAGTACTTC.

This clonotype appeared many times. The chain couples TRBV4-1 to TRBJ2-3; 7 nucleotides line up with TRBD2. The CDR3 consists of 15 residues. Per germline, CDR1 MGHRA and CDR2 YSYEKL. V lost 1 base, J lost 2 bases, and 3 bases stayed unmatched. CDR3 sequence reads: CASSQAGLVTDTQYF. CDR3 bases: TGCGCCAGCAGCCAAGCTGGACTAGTCACAGATACGCAGTATTTT.

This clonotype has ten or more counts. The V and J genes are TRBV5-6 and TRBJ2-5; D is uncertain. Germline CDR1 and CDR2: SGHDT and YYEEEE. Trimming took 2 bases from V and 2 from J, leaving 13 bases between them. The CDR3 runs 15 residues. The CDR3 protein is CASSFVIGPQETQYF. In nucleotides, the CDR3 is TGTGCCAGCAGCTTTGTCATTGGCCCACAAGAGACCCAGTACTTC.

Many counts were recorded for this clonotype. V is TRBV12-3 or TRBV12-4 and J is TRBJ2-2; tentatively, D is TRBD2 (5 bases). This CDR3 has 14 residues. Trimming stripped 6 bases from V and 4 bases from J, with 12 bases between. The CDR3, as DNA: TGTGCCAGCAGGCCCGGACTTCTCACCGGGGAGCTGTTTTTT. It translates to CASRPGLLTGELFF.

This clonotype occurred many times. CDR3: CASSYSYRDLQYF. The DNA for the CDR3 is TGTGCCAGCAGTTACTCGTATCGGGACCTGCAGTATTTT. The rearrangement joins TRBV6-5 to TRBJ2-3; D is possibly TRBD1 or TRBD2 (5 bases each). The CDR3 runs to 13 residues. V dropped 0 bases and J dropped 11 bases, with 12 bases sitting between them. The germline CDR1 and CDR2 sequences are MNHEY and SVGAGI.

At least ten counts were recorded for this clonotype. In nucleotides, the CDR3 is TGTGCCAGCAGCTCGAGACTAGCCATCTCCTTAGATACGCAGTATTTT. Translation gives CASSSRLAISLDTQYF. The chain couples TRBV11-2 to TRBJ2-3; TRBD2 aligns across 7 bases. The CDR3 contains 16 residues. V lost 4 bases, J lost 5 bases, and 12 bases stayed unmatched. Germline-derived CDR1 and CDR2 are SGHAT and FQNNGV.

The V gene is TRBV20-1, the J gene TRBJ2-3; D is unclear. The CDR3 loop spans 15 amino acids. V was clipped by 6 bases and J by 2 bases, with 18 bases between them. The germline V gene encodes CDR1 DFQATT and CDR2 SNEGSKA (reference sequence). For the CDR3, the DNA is TGCAGTGCCCAGAGAGACTGGCCGTACACAGATACGCAGTATTTT. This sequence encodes CSAQRDWPYTDTQYF.